Following are 29 T cell receptor beta chains from one sample sequenced in a study of blood T cell repertoires in COVID-19. Sequenced by immunoSEQ multiplex PCR; TCRdb stores in-frame clones only, minus some. This table holds a few hundred thousand clones, more than 70% found once. Source material: PBMCs or T cells enriched from blood (not recorded which). Receptors originate from a man aged 25-45 years with acute COVID-19.

The V gene is TRBV6-5, the J gene TRBJ1-1; 9 bases align to TRBD1. Germline loops: CDR1 MNHEY, CDR2 SVGAGI. The CDR3 consists of 16 residues. The V segment lost 2 bases and the J segment 5 bases; nucleotides outside the gene matches: 9. CDR3 amino acids: CASSYPGTGRRTEAFF. DNA for the CDR3: TGTGCCAGCAGTTACCCCGGGACAGGGAGACGGACTGAAGCTTTCTTT.

This chain joins TRBV6-5 and TRBJ1-2, with unresolved D. From germline, CDR1 is MNHEY and CDR2 SVGAGI. CDR3 length: 13 residues. The germline V and J ends were trimmed by 4 bases and 8 bases, with 14 bases remaining between them. The CDR3, as DNA: TGTGCCAGCAGTTCCGGTGTCGGGAAGGGCTACACCTTC. Translation gives CASSSGVGKGYTF.

The chain uses TRBV19 and TRBJ2-7; TRBD1 agrees at 7 bases. Germline lookup yields CDR1 LNHDA and CDR2 SQIVND (reference sequence). The CDR3 length is 14 residues. Trimming at V came to 2 bases and at J to 5 bases, leaving 6 bases not matched to a gene. CDR3 residues: CASSILGTANEQYF. The CDR3 DNA reads as TGTGCCAGTAGTATACTTGGGACAGCCAACGAGCAGTACTTC.

CDR3 protein: CASSPNRGRALHF. In DNA, the CDR3 is TGTGCCAGCAGCCCAAATAGGGGTCGGGCCCTCCACTTT. V gene TRBV7-6 combines with J gene TRBJ1-6, with D perhaps TRBD1 (5 bases). Trimming took 5 bases from V and 14 from J, leaving 16 bases between them. Germline CDR1 SGHVS, CDR2 FNYEAQ. This CDR3 has 13 residues.

The chain links TRBV4-2 to TRBJ2-1; maybe TRBD2 (6 bases). The V and J ends lost 3 bases and 8 bases respectively, with 14 bases between them. Per the germline V gene, CDR1 is LGHNA and CDR2 is YNFKEQ. The CDR3 length is 14 residues. The DNA of the CDR3 is TGTGCCAGCAGCCATACGGGGGAGGTATATGAGCAGTTCTTC. Its protein is CASSHTGEVYEQFF.

V and J are TRBV7-9 and TRBJ1-5; D remains ambiguous. V lost 1 base and J 0 bases, leaving 10 bases between the germline ends. The germline CDR1 and CDR2 sequences are SEHNR and FQNEAQ (reference sequence). This CDR3 is built from 16 residues. CDR3 region: CASSLGQDPSNQPQHF. In nucleotides, the CDR3 is TGTGCCAGCAGCTTAGGGCAGGATCCTAGCAATCAGCCCCAGCATTTT.

The chain recombines TRBV6-5 with TRBJ1-2, with 8 bases that match TRBD1. Germline CDR1 reads MNHEY; CDR2 reads SVGAGI. The CDR3 contains 13 residues. The J segment lost 8 bases and the V segment lost 2 bases, leaving 4 bases of the junction unmatched. The CDR3 sequence is CASSYDRGHGYTF. The CDR3 DNA reads as TGTGCCAGCAGTTACGACAGGGGCCACGGCTACACCTTC.

CDR3 region: CASSTGLLTGELFF. The CDR3 nucleotides are TGTGCCAGCAGCACTGGTCTGTTAACCGGGGAGCTGTTTTTT. The chain has TRBV6-5 and TRBJ2-2; D remains ambiguous. Germline CDR1 MNHEY, CDR2 SVGAGI. The CDR3 is made up of 14 amino acids. V gave up 6 bases and J gave up 5 bases, with 13 bases separating them.

The chain uses TRBV7-3 and TRBJ2-7, with 8 bases fitting TRBD2. CDR3 size: 13 residues. The V and J ends lost 5 bases and 5 bases, in that order; junction bases with no gene match: 5. CDR1 SGHTA and CDR2 FQGTGA come from the germline V gene. The CDR3 coding sequence is TGTGCCAGCAGCCGGGGACTAGTAGACGAGCAGTACTTC. Translating gives CASSRGLVDEQYF.

The CDR3 coding sequence is TGCGCCAGCAGCTTCGGAGGAGACCGCACAGATACGCAGTATTTT. This translates into CASSFGGDRTDTQYF. The V call is TRBV5-1, the J call TRBJ2-3; a possible D gene is TRBD2 (5 bases). V lost 2 bases, J lost 1 base, and 11 bases lay in between. The CDR3 is 15 residues long. Germline lookup yields CDR1 SGHRS and CDR2 YFSETQ.

This clone was counted a single time. The chain is built from TRBV13 and TRBJ1-2, with TRBD1 as a possible D gene (5 bases). The CDR3 sequence is 15 residues long. The germline gives CDR1 PRHDT, CDR2 FYEKMQ (reference sequence). Trimming cost V 4 bases and J 7 bases, with 19 bases left between them. CDR3: CASSSPQRSGGGYTF. CDR3 nucleotide sequence: TGTGCCAGCAGCTCCCCCCAGCGATCGGGGGGTGGCTACACCTTC.

The genes are TRBV9 and TRBJ2-2; TRBD2 aligns across 9 bases. The V and J ends lost 2 bases and 4 bases, in that order; junction bases with no gene match: 6. Germline CDR1 reads SGDLS; CDR2 reads YYNGEE. CDR3 length: 16 residues. The CDR3 sequence is CASSVGGTSFTGELFF. For the CDR3, the DNA is TGTGCCAGCAGCGTCGGCGGGACTAGCTTCACCGGGGAGCTGTTTTTT.

The V gene is TRBV5-4, the J gene TRBJ2-5; a possible D gene is TRBD2 (6 bases). Germline lookup yields CDR1 SGHNT and CDR2 YYREEE (reference sequence). The V gene lost 8 bases and the J gene lost 5 bases, with 16 bases spanning the gap. This CDR3 is built from 13 residues. The CDR3 coding sequence is TGTGCCAGTAGGGACCCGGGGGTCGAGACCCAGTACTTC. The encoded protein is CASRDPGVETQYF.

The chain is built from TRBV7-2 and TRBJ1-2; possible D gene TRBD1, 5 bases. The germline V gene has CDR1 SGHTA and CDR2 FQGNSA. This CDR3 has 14 amino acids. V was pared by 0 bases and J by 3 bases, with 8 bases between. The CDR3 loop is CASSLAGRDYGYTF. CDR3 nucleotides: TGTGCCAGCAGCTTAGCCGGCAGGGACTATGGCTACACCTTC.

This clone was seen once. The chain is built from TRBV29-1 and TRBJ2-5; D may be TRBD1 (5 bases). CDR1 is SQVTM, CDR2 ANQGSEA, per germline. The CDR3 totals 14 residues. V lost 3 bases and J lost 5, with 16 bases in between. CDR3 loop: CSVESQGSRETQYF. The CDR3 nucleotides read TGCAGCGTTGAGTCGCAGGGATCCCGCGAGACCCAGTACTTC.

CDR3 sequence (DNA): TGTGCCAGCAGGAACCTGGACGGAGGAATCTCAGATACGCAGTATTTT. This sequence encodes CASRNLDGGISDTQYF. The V call is TRBV2, the J call TRBJ2-3, with D perhaps matching TRBD2 (5 bases). Germline V gene sequence: CDR1 SNHLY, CDR2 FYNNEI. Between the trimmed V and J ends, which lost 6 bases and 4 bases, there was a span of 20 bases. This CDR3 region has 16 residues.

The rearrangement uses TRBV5-6 and TRBJ1-5; perhaps TRBD1 as D (5 bases). Germline V gene sequence: CDR1 SGHDT, CDR2 YYEEEE. The V end lost 0 bases, the J end lost 10 bases, and 8 bases lay between the germline ends. The CDR3 contains 12 residues. In DNA form, the CDR3 reads TGTGCCAGCAGCTTGGGGACAAATCCCCAGCATTTT. It translates to CASSLGTNPQHF. Full variable domain (missing parts from reference TRBV5-6 and TRBJ1-5): DAGVTQSPTHLIKTRGQQVTLRCSPKSGHDTVSWYQQALGQGPQFIFQYYEEEERQRGNFPDRFSGHQFPNYSSELNVNALLLGDSALYLCASSLGTNPQHFGDGTRLSIL.

The chain uses TRBV5-6 and TRBJ2-5; D remains unclear. The CDR3 has 17 amino acids. V shed 3 bases and J shed 4 bases, with 22 bases lying between them. Germline V gives CDR1 SGHDT, CDR2 YYEEEE. CDR3 loop: CASSSTLTAGQGETQYF. CDR3 coding DNA: TGTGCCAGCAGCTCAACTCTGACCGCAGGCCAAGGAGAGACCCAGTACTTC.

The rearrangement joins TRBV6-5 to TRBJ1-3; no clear D. The CDR3 runs to 15 residues. Between the trimmed V and J ends, which lost 7 bases and 0 bases, there was a span of 13 bases. Germline CDR1 reads MNHEY; CDR2 reads SVGAGI. This CDR3 is CASMTTPGSGNTIYF. CDR3 in DNA: TGTGCCAGCATGACAACACCCGGCTCTGGAAACACCATATATTTT.

The genes are TRBV13 and TRBJ2-5, with a tentative D call TRBD1 (6 bases). From germline, CDR1 is PRHDT and CDR2 FYEKMQ (reference sequence). Trimming stripped 3 bases from V and 1 base from J, with 6 bases between. The CDR3 sequence is 13 residues long. The CDR3 region is CASSFRGQETQYF. CDR3 nucleotides: TGTGCCAGCAGCTTCAGGGGCCAAGAGACCCAGTACTTC. The complete variable domain, with remaining parts taken from reference TRBV13 and TRBJ2-5, reads AAGVIQSPRHLIKEKRETATLKCYPIPRHDTVYWYQQGPGQDPQFLISFYEKMQSDKGSIPDRFSAQQFSDYHSELNMSSLELGDSALYFCASSFRGQETQYFGPGTRLLVL.

CDR3 amino acids: CASSAPRARLSGANVLTF. Written as DNA, the CDR3 is TGTGCCAGCAGCGCCCCGAGGGCTCGACTCTCTGGGGCCAACGTCCTGACTTTC. V usage is TRBV9 and J usage is TRBJ2-6, with D tentatively TRBD2 (5 bases). Germline lookup yields CDR1 SGDLS and CDR2 YYNGEE. The CDR3 is made up of 18 amino acids. Trimming shortened V by 3 bases and J by 0 bases, and 16 bases separated the two germline ends.

In DNA, the CDR3 is TGCGCCAGCGGACTCTCTGGGGCCAACGTCCTGACTTTC. Amino acid sequence: CASGLSGANVLTF. The rearrangement uses TRBV5-1 and TRBJ2-6; TRBD2 is a possible D gene (5 bases). Germline V gives CDR1 SGHRS, CDR2 YFSETQ. This CDR3 spans 13 amino acids. V was clipped by 7 bases and J by 0 bases, with 5 bases between them.

The J gene is TRBJ2-6, the V gene TRBV5-1, with a weak D call TRBD1 (5 bases). The length of the CDR3 is 17 residues. V was shortened by 0 bases and J by 5 bases, with 15 bases between the two germline ends. Germline loops: CDR1 SGHRS, CDR2 YFSETQ. As DNA, the CDR3 is TGCGCCAGCAGCTTGGGGTCCGTGGGGCTCCGGGCCAACGTCCTGACTTTC. Translating it yields CASSLGSVGLRANVLTF.

The chain couples TRBV3-1 (or the pseudogene TRBV3-2) to TRBJ1-2; TRBD1 is a possible D gene (6 bases). The CDR3 runs 14 residues. Germline CDR1 reads LGHDT; CDR2 reads YNNKEL (reference sequence). Trimming stripped 4 bases from V and 4 bases from J, with 13 bases between. The CDR3 coding sequence is TGTGCCAGCAGCCTTCAACAGGGACCCTATGGCTACACCTTC. This encodes CASSLQQGPYGYTF.

The chain couples TRBV7-9 to TRBJ2-7; D remains unclear. The CDR3 extends over 12 amino acids. Germline CDR1 SEHNR, CDR2 FQNEAQ (reference sequence). The germline V and J ends were trimmed by 5 bases and 2 bases, with 7 bases remaining between them. In DNA, the CDR3 is TGTGCCAGCAGCCCTGTTCCCTACGAGCAGTACTTC. As protein: CASSPVPYEQYF.

The J gene is TRBJ2-1, the V gene TRBV7-6; no clear D. Looked up from germline, CDR1 is SGHVS and CDR2 is FNYEAQ. V was trimmed by 5 bases and J by 10 bases, leaving 9 bases between them. The CDR3 runs to 11 residues. In DNA, the CDR3 is TGTGCCAGCAGCCCGGGTCCGGAGCAGTTCTTC. It translates to CASSPGPEQFF. Full variable domain (rest looked up from reference TRBV7-6 and TRBJ2-1): GAGVSQSPRYKVTKRGQDVALRCDPISGHVSLYWYRQALGQGPEFLTYFNYEAQQDKSGLPNDRFSAERPEGSISTLTIQRTEQRDSAMYRCASSPGPEQFFGPGTRLTVL.

V and J are TRBV5-6 and TRBJ1-5; possibly TRBD1 for D (6 bases). Germline lookup yields CDR1 SGHDT and CDR2 YYEEEE. The V and J ends lost 7 bases and 11 bases respectively, with 28 bases between them. The CDR3 contains 16 residues. The DNA of the CDR3 is TGTGCCAGCTCTAAAACAGGGTTTGGGGATTTCGATTCCCAGCATTTT. Amino acids: CASSKTGFGDFDSQHF.

The rearrangement uses TRBV20-1 and TRBJ1-1; 7 positions match TRBD1. Germline V lookup: CDR1 DFQATT, CDR2 SNEGSKA (reference sequence). This CDR3 spans 11 amino acids. Losses at the gene ends were 6 bases for V and 8 bases for J; bases not matched to a gene: 6. The CDR3 nucleotides read TGCAGTGCCTGGGACAGTCGCGAAGCTTTCTTT. Its translation: CSAWDSREAFF.

J is TRBJ2-1 and V is TRBV11-3; 8 nucleotides agree with TRBD1. In germline, CDR1 is SGHNT, CDR2 YENEEA. The CDR3 sequence is 14 residues long. The ends lost 5 bases at V and 6 bases at J; junction bases unmatched: 6. Here the CDR3 reads CASSQDRASNEQFF. The CDR3 DNA reads as TGTGCCAGCAGCCAGGACAGGGCATCCAATGAGCAGTTCTTC.